These 24 T cell receptor beta chains were all obtained from the same sample, sequenced in a study of regulatory T cells in long-lasting Graves disease. According to the study, TCR beta libraries were built with iRepertoire HTBI primers and CDR3-region Arm-PCR. From the multiplex PCR reads, TCRdb called clonotypes with MiXCR, one entry per CDR3 protein. The sample contains about 430,000 distinct CDR3 sequences, around a fifth of which appear only once. Sample time point: persistent/refractory GD, antithyroid drugs over 5 years with positive TRAb. PBMCs provided the RNA from which the TCR library was made. The sample was peripheral blood mononuclear cells (PBMCs), taken when the disease was refractory, from a patient treated with antithyroid drugs. Receptors were obtained from a female donor with Graves disease.

This clonotype was counted many times. The chain has TRBV6-1 and TRBJ1-2; TRBD1 aligns across 9 bases. This CDR3 region has 13 residues. Germline V lookup: CDR1 MNHNS, CDR2 SASEGT. The V and J ends lost 4 bases and 7 bases, in that order; junction bases with no gene match: 4. The CDR3 loop is CASSATTGGGYTF. For the CDR3, the DNA is TGTGCCAGCAGTGCCACGACAGGGGGTGGCTACACCTTC.

A note on this clonotype: Relative to the germline gene, one junction end is altered; a read error may explain this. The J gene is TRBJ2-5, the V gene TRBV5-4, with 7 bases lining up with TRBD2. Germline loops: CDR1 SGHNT, CDR2 YYREEE (reference sequence). The CDR3 extends over 14 amino acids. CDR3 DNA sequence: TGTTCCAGCAGCTTGAGGGGAGCGGGGAAGACCCAGTACTTC. Its protein product is CSSSLRGAGKTQYF.

The rearrangement links TRBV6-1 to TRBJ2-7, with TRBD2 matching 7 bases. Germline V gives CDR1 MNHNS, CDR2 SASEGT. V was clipped by 0 bases and J by 3 bases; unmatched bases: 2. There are 14 residues in the CDR3. The CDR3 region has the DNA TGTGCCAGCAGTGAAGCGGGGAGGGTCTACGAGCAGTACTTC. Its translation: CASSEAGRVYEQYF.

This clonotype was seen only a few times. The chain couples TRBV7-9 to TRBJ1-1; weak D call: TRBD1 (5 bases). V lost 3 bases to trimming and J lost 4 bases, with 12 bases between them. Germline values: CDR1 SEHNR, CDR2 FQNEAQ (reference sequence). The CDR3 is made up of 14 amino acids. CDR3 in DNA: TGTGCCAGCAGCTTTCTCAATGGGGGCACTGAAGCTTTCTTT. It encodes CASSFLNGGTEAFF.

This clonotype was recorded many times. The CDR3, as DNA: TGTGCCAGCAGTACCTCACGGACGCCGGAACCCCTCCACTTT. Residues: CASSTSRTPEPLHF. This chain connects TRBV27 to TRBJ1-6, with D hard to call. The CDR3 covers 14 residues. Trimming took 5 bases from V and 12 from J, leaving 17 bases between them. Per the germline V gene, CDR1 is MNHEY and CDR2 is SMNVEV (reference sequence).

This chain links TRBV5-6 with TRBJ2-3; D is perhaps TRBD1 (6 bases). The CDR3 has 16 amino acids. The V end lost 0 bases, the J end lost 2 bases, and 13 bases lay between the germline ends. The germline V gene has CDR1 SGHDT and CDR2 YYEEEE. The CDR3 nucleotides read TGTGCCAGCAGCTTGGACAGGGTTGACCTCACAGATACGCAGTATTTT. Residues: CASSLDRVDLTDTQYF.

This clonotype was seen repeatedly, ten times or more. The gene calls are TRBV27 and TRBJ2-5, with 14 bases aligning to TRBD2. This CDR3 has 18 residues. CDR1 and CDR2 (germline): MNHEY, SMNVEV (reference sequence). V shed 2 bases, J shed 1 base, and the junction held 6 bases outside the gene matches. The CDR3 sequence is CASSLGTSGSSFQETQYF. CDR3 coding DNA: TGTGCCAGCAGTTTAGGGACTAGCGGGAGCTCCTTCCAAGAGACCCAGTACTTC.

This clonotype was observed at least ten times. CDR3 amino acids: CASRGRSALYGYTF. DNA for the CDR3: TGTGCCAGCAGAGGAAGGAGTGCCCTCTATGGCTACACCTTC. This chain links TRBV2 with TRBJ1-2; D unclear. Germline V lookup: CDR1 SNHLY, CDR2 FYNNEI. Trimming pared 6 bases from V and 4 bases from J, leaving 15 bases between. The CDR3 loop spans 14 amino acids.

This clonotype was observed a few times. The rearrangement uses TRBV6-1 and TRBJ2-7, with 7 bases lining up with TRBD1. The V gene's germline CDR1 is MNHNS and CDR2 SASEGT. Trimming cost V 6 bases and J 0 bases; bases outside gene matches: 5. The CDR3 spans 14 residues. The CDR3: CASRDRPSSYEQYF. The CDR3 nucleotides are TGTGCCAGCAGGGACAGGCCGAGCTCCTACGAGCAGTACTTC.

This clonotype has just a few counts. V is TRBV14 and J is TRBJ1-5; 7 bases fit TRBD1. The trim removed 0 bases at V and 3 bases at J, leaving 11 bases unmatched. Germline-derived CDR1 and CDR2 are SGHDN and FVKESK. The CDR3 length is 18 residues. CDR3 sequence (DNA): TGTGCCAGCAGCCAAGATAGGGAAGGGGGCACCCTCAATCAGCCCCAGCATTTT. It specifies CASSQDREGGTLNQPQHF.

This clonotype was seen a handful of times. This chain connects TRBV2 to TRBJ2-3, with 16 bases fitting TRBD2. The J segment lost 4 bases and the V segment lost 3 bases, leaving 4 bases of the junction unmatched. Germline CDR1 and CDR2: SNHLY and FYNNEI. The length of the CDR3 is 17 residues. The CDR3 spells CASSDGTSGRVADTQYF. The CDR3 coding sequence is TGTGCCAGCAGTGATGGGACTAGCGGGAGGGTGGCAGATACGCAGTATTTT.

Ten or more counts support this clonotype. The V and J genes are TRBV5-6 and TRBJ2-2; no clear D gene. V shed 2 bases and J shed 7 bases, with 18 bases lying between them. The CDR3 totals 16 residues. The germline V gene encodes CDR1 SGHDT and CDR2 YYEEEE. CDR3 loop: CASSFGQASSGGELFF. The CDR3 nucleotides read TGTGCCAGCAGCTTCGGCCAGGCCTCCTCAGGCGGGGAGCTGTTTTTT.

This clonotype appeared a few times. The V call is TRBV19, the J call TRBJ1-1; 7 nucleotides line up with TRBD1. The CDR3 is 13 amino acids. V was pared by 10 bases and J by 2 bases, with 7 bases of the junction left unmatched. Per the germline V gene, CDR1 is LNHDA and CDR2 is SQIVND (reference sequence). The CDR3 is CATNRGPNTEAFF. The DNA for the CDR3 is TGTGCCACCAACAGGGGACCAAACACTGAAGCTTTCTTT.

About this clonotype: This sequence may be a read error, since a much larger clone differs from it by one base. This chain connects TRBV28 to TRBJ1-5; maybe TRBD1 (5 bases). The germline V gene encodes CDR1 MDHEN and CDR2 SYDVKM. This CDR3 comprises 14 residues. V was cut by 1 base and J by 6 bases, with 10 bases left in between. The CDR3 region has the DNA TGTGCCAGCAGTTTATTCGGGGGGGTTCAGCCCCAGCATTTT. It encodes CASSLFGGVQPQHF. Based on the CDR3 plus reference TRBV28 and TRBJ1-5, the full variable domain is DVKVTQSSRYLVKRTGEKVFLECVQDMDHENMFWYRQDPGLGLRLIYFSYDVKMKEKGDIPEGYSVSREKKERFSLILESASTNQTSMYLCASSLFGGVQPQHFGDGTRLSIL.

This clonotype was recorded many times. This rearrangement joins TRBV6-2 or TRBV6-3 to TRBJ1-1, with D possibly TRBD1 on 6 matching bases. Germline V CDR1 and CDR2: MNHEY, SVGEGT. CDR3 length: 13 amino acids. Between the trimmed V and J ends, which lost 6 bases and 0 bases, there was a span of 8 bases. The CDR3 region has the DNA TGTGCCAGCAGGGGGGACATGAACACTGAAGCTTTCTTT. It codes for CASRGDMNTEAFF.

The table lists this clonotype with many counts. The CDR3 DNA reads TGTGCCATCAGTCAGGACAGGAAAGAAAATCAGCCCCAGCATTTT. Protein product: CAISQDRKENQPQHF. The rearrangement uses TRBV10-3 and TRBJ1-5; 7 bases match TRBD1. V shed 5 bases and J 4 bases; nucleotides not matched to a gene: 8. The CDR3 is 15 residues long. Germline CDR1 reads ENHRY; CDR2 reads SYGVKD.

This clonotype was recorded a few times. The chain employs TRBV12-3 or TRBV12-4 and TRBJ2-7; no definite D call. This CDR3 comprises 13 residues. Trimming removed 4 bases from V and 5 bases from J, with 12 bases in between. DNA of the CDR3: TGTGCCAGCAGTTCAATAGGGCGCCACGAGCAGTACTTC. Translating it yields CASSSIGRHEQYF.

Only one count was recorded for this clonotype. The V and J genes are TRBV20-1 and TRBJ2-3; perhaps D is TRBD1 or TRBD2 (5 bases each). V was pared by 1 base and J by 6 bases, with 17 bases between. This CDR3 region has 15 residues. Germline CDR1 reads DFQATT; CDR2 reads SNEGSKA (reference sequence). In DNA, the CDR3 is TGCAGTGCTAGAGTACCTGGGGGACCGGGGGATACGCAGTATTTT. Residues: CSARVPGGPGDTQYF.

This clonotype showed up just a few times. The V and J genes are TRBV10-3 and TRBJ1-1, with 9 bases that match TRBD1. This CDR3 comprises 15 residues. With 3 bases clipped from V and 5 bases from J, the junction kept 7 bases outside the gene matches. The V gene's germline CDR1 is ENHRY and CDR2 SYGVKD. The CDR3 here is CAISDVGTGKTEAFF. The DNA for the CDR3 is TGTGCCATCAGTGATGTAGGGACAGGGAAGACTGAAGCTTTCTTT.

The V gene is TRBV5-1, the J gene TRBJ1-2; TRBD1 aligns across 10 bases. J lost 7 bases, V lost 4 bases, and 10 bases had no gene match. This CDR3 is built from 15 residues. Germline V gene data show CDR1 as SGHRS and CDR2 as YFSETQ. CDR3 region: CASSEPGQGTSGYTF. DNA for the CDR3: TGCGCCAGCAGCGAACCGGGACAGGGGACGAGTGGCTACACCTTC.

In this sample, this clonotype turned up many times. The CDR3 sequence: CSARDGGEAYEQYF. Written as DNA, the CDR3 is TGCAGTGCTAGAGATGGGGGGGAAGCCTACGAGCAGTACTTC. V usage is TRBV20-1 and J usage is TRBJ2-7; 7 bases align to TRBD2. Germline trimming cut 0 bases from V and 2 bases from J; bases unmatched to any gene: 4. CDR1 is DFQATT and CDR2 is SNEGSKA in the germline V gene (reference sequence). CDR3 length equals 14 residues.

In this sample, this clonotype turned up a few times. The J gene is TRBJ2-5, the V gene TRBV29-1, with 7 bases fitting TRBD2. In germline, CDR1 is SQVTM, CDR2 ANQGSEA. J was trimmed by 3 bases and V by 6 bases; bases with no gene match: 4. The CDR3 contains 12 residues. CDR3 DNA sequence: TGCAGCGTCTGGGCGGGAGAAGAGACCCAGTACTTC. Translating it yields CSVWAGEETQYF.

This clonotype was observed at least ten times. J is TRBJ2-5 and V is TRBV12-3 or TRBV12-4, with 10 bases lining up with TRBD2. With 1 base clipped from V and 2 bases from J, the junction kept 10 bases outside the gene matches. CDR3 length: 18 residues. As DNA, the CDR3 is TGTGCCAGCAGTTTAGTCCCTCGACTAGCGGGCCTACAAGAGACCCAGTACTTC. Protein product: CASSLVPRLAGLQETQYF.

The V gene is TRBV29-1, the J gene TRBJ2-7; D remains unclear. CDR1 SQVTM and CDR2 ANQGSEA come from the germline V gene. V was trimmed by 2 bases and J by 0 bases, leaving 14 bases between them. The CDR3 is 15 residues long. CDR3 coding DNA: TGCAGCGTTGAAACGCCGACGACTTACTCCTACGAGCAGTACTTC. Its protein is CSVETPTTYSYEQYF.